The 30 T cell receptor beta chains presented below share a single source sample, sequenced in a study of blood T cell repertoires in COVID-19. Profiling relied on immunoSEQ multiplex PCR, and the TCRdb table lists in-frame clones only, not all of them. The table includes roughly 74,000 clones, approximately 84% detected once. The specimen was peripheral blood. The receptors come from a man between 65 and 85 years old with acute or convalescent COVID-19.

The V call is TRBV7-2, the J call TRBJ2-7, with TRBD1 identical over 8 bases. This CDR3 has 14 amino acids. Losses at the gene ends were 5 bases for V and 4 bases for J; bases not matched to a gene: 7. CDR1 and CDR2 (germline): SGHTA, FQGNSA. The CDR3 loop reads CASSPRTGPYEQYF. CDR3 nucleotides: TGTGCCAGCAGCCCCCGGACAGGGCCTTACGAGCAGTACTTC. Variable domain in full (rest from reference TRBV7-2 and TRBJ2-7): GAGVSQSPSNKVTEKGKDVELRCDPISGHTALYWYRQSLGQGLEFLIYFQGNSAPDKSGLPSDRFSAERTGGSVSTLTIQRTQQEDSAVYLCASSPRTGPYEQYFGPGTRLTVT.

The CDR3 is CASSLLNTGELFF. Here the CDR3 DNA reads TGTGCCAGCAGCCTACTGAACACCGGGGAGCTGTTTTTT. The rearrangement uses TRBV3-1 (or the pseudogene TRBV3-2) and TRBJ2-2; D not resolved. The germline V gene encodes CDR1 LGHDT and CDR2 YNNKEL (reference sequence). V was cut by 4 bases and J by 1 base, with 4 bases left in between. The CDR3 has 13 amino acids.

V and J are TRBV12-3 or TRBV12-4 and TRBJ1-1, with 10 bases that match TRBD1. The CDR3 extends over 12 amino acids. V shed 10 bases and J 4 bases; nucleotides not matched to a gene: 3. The DNA of the CDR3 is TGTGCCACCTGGACAGGGGGCACTGAAGCTTTCTTT. Its protein is CATWTGGTEAFF.

This clone has ten or more counts. The gene calls are TRBV5-1 and TRBJ2-5; 14 positions match TRBD2. There are 16 residues in the CDR3. Germline-derived CDR1 and CDR2 are SGHRS and YFSETQ. J was trimmed by 1 base and V by 3 bases; bases with no gene match: 2. The CDR3 protein is CASSSGTSGGQETQYF. CDR3 bases: TGCGCCAGCAGCTCCGGGACTAGCGGGGGCCAAGAGACCCAGTACTTC.

This chain links TRBV5-5 with TRBJ1-3; 10 nucleotides align to TRBD1. Germline lookup yields CDR1 SGHKS and CDR2 YYEKEE (reference sequence). V shed 4 bases and J 0 bases; nucleotides not matched to a gene: 10. The CDR3 length is 18 residues. The CDR3 sequence is CASSPGDRGRSSGNTIYF. CDR3 coding DNA: TGTGCCAGCAGCCCCGGGGACAGGGGCCGAAGCTCTGGAAACACCATATATTTT.

The chain has TRBV7-9 and TRBJ1-3; no clear D gene. V was shortened by 3 bases and J by 2 bases, with 5 bases between the two germline ends. CDR3 size: 13 residues. Germline CDR1 SEHNR, CDR2 FQNEAQ (reference sequence). The CDR3: CASSLGTGNTIYF. CDR3 DNA: TGTGCCAGCAGCTTGGGCACTGGAAACACCATATATTTT.

This sequence joins TRBV14 and TRBJ2-3, with TRBD2 matching over 12 bases. V dropped 0 bases and J dropped 2; count of bases not matched to a gene: 9. CDR1 SGHDN and CDR2 FVKESK come from the germline V gene. The CDR3 runs 19 residues. DNA for the CDR3: TGTGCCAGCAGCCAAGATCCCCGACTAGCGGGAGTCCACACAGATACGCAGTATTTT. It encodes CASSQDPRLAGVHTDTQYF.

In its sample, this clone was seen once. The chain combines TRBV10-3 with TRBJ2-2; TRBD2 is a possible D gene (6 bases). The CDR3 is 15 residues long. Trimming took off 7 bases at V and 1 base at J, with 13 bases between the two ends. Per the germline V gene, CDR1 is ENHRY and CDR2 is SYGVKD. CDR3 sequence reads: CAIKVRGLNTGELFF. The CDR3 DNA is TGTGCCATCAAGGTGAGGGGACTGAACACCGGGGAGCTGTTTTTT.

The gene calls are TRBV3-1 (or the pseudogene TRBV3-2) and TRBJ2-7, with D possibly matching TRBD1 (6 bases). Trimming took 1 base from V and 5 from J, leaving 12 bases between them. The CDR3 spans 14 residues. Germline V gene data show CDR1 as LGHDT and CDR2 as YNNKEL (reference sequence). The CDR3 DNA follows: TGTGCCAGCAGCCAAGGGGGGCAGGGCAACGAGCAGTACTTC. It encodes CASSQGGQGNEQYF.

The rearrangement links TRBV7-2 to TRBJ2-7; 7 positions agree with TRBD2. Germline trimming cut 1 base from V and 1 base from J; bases unmatched to any gene: 4. The CDR3 has 15 residues. Germline CDR1 is SGHTA and CDR2 is FQGNSA. The CDR3 is CASSLEAGRSYEQYF. The CDR3 DNA reads as TGTGCCAGCAGCTTAGAAGCGGGGCGATCCTACGAGCAGTACTTC.

The V gene is TRBV20-1, the J gene TRBJ1-1; no clear D gene. CDR3 length equals 11 residues. Trimming took 5 bases from V and 1 from J, leaving 5 bases between them. Looked up from germline, CDR1 is DFQATT and CDR2 is SNEGSKA (reference sequence). The DNA for the CDR3 is TGCAGTGCTCACGGGAACACTGAAGCTTTCTTT. Translation gives CSAHGNTEAFF.

The V gene is TRBV3-1 (or the pseudogene TRBV3-2), the J gene TRBJ1-3; unclear D gene. This CDR3 has 15 residues. Trimming took off 1 base at V and 0 bases at J, with 7 bases between the two ends. CDR1 and CDR2 (germline): LGHDT, YNNKEL (reference sequence). CDR3: CASSQVAISGNTIYF. CDR3 DNA sequence: TGTGCCAGCAGCCAAGTGGCAATCTCTGGAAACACCATATATTTT.

The chain is built from TRBV19 and TRBJ2-7; maybe TRBD2 (6 bases). V lost 6 bases and J lost 0, with 18 bases in between. The germline V gene has CDR1 LNHDA and CDR2 SQIVND (reference sequence). CDR3 size: 16 residues. The CDR3 sequence: CASSLSAGGNSYEQYF. Here the CDR3 DNA reads TGTGCCAGTAGCCTCTCAGCGGGCGGGAACTCCTACGAGCAGTACTTC.

This chain uses TRBV6-2 or TRBV6-3 with TRBJ2-3; D gene uncertain. From germline, CDR1 is MNHEY and CDR2 SVGEGT. Trimming took off 5 bases at V and 4 bases at J, with 13 bases between the two ends. The CDR3 has 14 amino acids. The CDR3 region has the DNA TGTGCCAGCAGTCCGCTTATCCGGGCAGATACGCAGTATTTT. Its translation is CASSPLIRADTQYF.

This sequence joins TRBV30 and TRBJ2-5; 10 bases match TRBD1. The trim removed 5 bases at V and 5 bases at J, leaving 11 bases unmatched. The CDR3 runs to 15 residues. Looked up from germline, CDR1 is GTSNPN and CDR2 is SVGIG (reference sequence). CDR3 DNA sequence: TGTGCCTGGTTTCCGGGACAGGGGATTTGGGAGACCCAGTACTTC. Protein sequence: CAWFPGQGIWETQYF. The whole variable domain, remainder taken from reference TRBV30 and TRBJ2-5, is SQTIHQWPATLVQPVGSPLSLECTVEGTSNPNLYWYRQAAGRGLQLLFYSVGIGQISSEVPQNLSASRPQDRQFILSSKKLLLSDSGFYLCAWFPGQGIWETQYFGPGTRLLVL.

The chain carries TRBV20-1 and TRBJ2-7; D might be TRBD1 (6 bases). The CDR3 has 14 residues. V lost 3 bases, J lost 3 bases, and 15 bases lay in between. CDR1 DFQATT and CDR2 SNEGSKA come from the germline V gene (reference sequence). The CDR3 spells CSASRARGGYEQYF. CDR3 sequence (DNA): TGCAGTGCTAGTAGAGCCAGGGGCGGCTACGAGCAGTACTTC.

The chain carries TRBV7-3 and TRBJ1-6; 10 bases line up with TRBD1. The ends lost 5 bases at V and 7 bases at J; junction bases unmatched: 5. The germline gives CDR1 SGHTA, CDR2 FQGTGA. This CDR3 is 15 amino acids long. CDR3 region: CASSRQGAWNSPLHF. The CDR3 nucleotides read TGTGCCAGCAGCCGACAGGGGGCATGGAATTCACCCCTCCACTTT.

Note on this clone: The sample has other DNA sequences that encode this CDR3 too. This chain connects TRBV6-5 to TRBJ2-7; D may be TRBD1 (5 bases). Deletions cut 6 bases from V and 0 bases from J, with 15 bases between. The CDR3 consists of 15 residues. Germline-derived CDR1 and CDR2 are MNHEY and SVGAGI. CDR3 in amino acids: CASRPKRGSSYEQYF. In DNA, the CDR3 is TGTGCCAGCAGACCCAAAAGGGGAAGCTCCTACGAGCAGTACTTC.

This clone showed up just a few times. The CDR3 DNA follows: TGTGCCAGTAGTATGGGCCAGGGGGTTAAAGAGACCCAGTACTTC. Translating it yields CASSMGQGVKETQYF. This chain links TRBV19 with TRBJ2-5; TRBD1 matches at 7 bases. Germline V gives CDR1 LNHDA, CDR2 SQIVND (reference sequence). With 3 bases clipped from V and 3 bases from J, the junction kept 7 bases outside the gene matches. The CDR3 has 15 amino acids.

This chain links TRBV2 with TRBJ2-7; tentatively, D is TRBD2 (6 bases). This CDR3 is built from 15 residues. The germline V and J ends were trimmed by 3 bases and 1 base, with 13 bases remaining between them. Germline lookup yields CDR1 SNHLY and CDR2 FYNNEI. The CDR3 sequence is CASSDSGDWSYEQYF. For the CDR3, the DNA is TGTGCCAGCAGTGATTCGGGGGACTGGTCCTACGAGCAGTACTTC.

The V call is TRBV5-5, the J call TRBJ1-2; D gene uncertain. This CDR3 spans 13 amino acids. The germline gives CDR1 SGHKS, CDR2 YYEKEE (reference sequence). Deletions cut 4 bases from V and 9 bases from J, with 16 bases between. CDR3 DNA: TGTGCCAGCAGCCCCGACACTGGCCGTCGCTACACCTTC. It is translated as CASSPDTGRRYTF.

The genes are TRBV10-1 and TRBJ2-2; 9 bases are a match to TRBD1. CDR1 is WNHNN, CDR2 SYGVQD, per germline (reference sequence). Trimming cost V 0 bases and J 4 bases; bases outside gene matches: 0. The CDR3 sequence is 15 residues long. This CDR3 is CASSESDRGTGELFF. The CDR3 nucleotides are TGCGCCAGCAGTGAGTCGGACAGGGGCACCGGGGAGCTGTTTTTT.

A remark on this clone: Other nucleotide sequences from this sample produce the same CDR3. The V and J genes are TRBV27 and TRBJ2-7, with 9 bases that match TRBD2. J gave up 2 bases and V 3 bases, and 5 bases lay outside the gene matches. CDR1 and CDR2 (germline): MNHEY, SMNVEV (reference sequence). The CDR3 has 15 residues. The CDR3 is CASSLGLAGTYEQYF. CDR3 sequence (DNA): TGTGCCAGCAGTTTGGGGCTAGCGGGGACCTACGAGCAGTACTTC.

This clone was detected a few times. The chain uses TRBV2 and TRBJ1-1; 11 bases align to TRBD1. Germline V gene sequence: CDR1 SNHLY, CDR2 FYNNEI. The CDR3 runs 18 residues. Unmatched junction bases numbered 7, after V lost 1 base and J lost 0 bases. The CDR3 spells CASSEVVGDRGVNTEAFF. CDR3 nucleotides: TGTGCCAGCAGTGAAGTAGTGGGGGACAGGGGGGTGAACACTGAAGCTTTCTTT.

The V gene is TRBV5-1, the J gene TRBJ2-2, with 7 nucleotides matching TRBD1. Germline V lookup: CDR1 SGHRS, CDR2 YFSETQ. The CDR3 length is 15 residues. After removal of 5 bases from V and 0 bases from J, the junction contained 4 bases not matched to a gene. CDR3 amino acids: CASRLGQSNTGELFF. The CDR3 DNA is TGCGCCAGCAGACTGGGACAGTCGAACACCGGGGAGCTGTTTTTT.

The gene calls are TRBV5-4 and TRBJ2-5; unclear D gene. Between the trimmed V and J ends, which lost 2 bases and 1 base, there was a span of 6 bases. CDR3 length: 13 amino acids. Per germline, CDR1 SGHNT and CDR2 YYREEE (reference sequence). The CDR3 loop reads CASSFRAQETQYF. The CDR3 DNA sequence: TGTGCCAGCAGCTTCCGCGCCCAAGAGACCCAGTACTTC.

Only one count was recorded for this clone. The chain carries TRBV19 and TRBJ2-7, with D perhaps TRBD1 (5 bases). V was pared by 4 bases and J by 3 bases, with 13 bases between. The V gene's germline CDR1 is LNHDA and CDR2 SQIVND (reference sequence). CDR3 length equals 14 residues. The CDR3 spells CASSRGRESYEQYF. The CDR3 DNA follows: TGTGCCAGTAGTAGAGGCAGGGAAAGCTACGAGCAGTACTTC.

This chain joins TRBV4-1 and TRBJ2-3; 9 positions match TRBD2. CDR3 length: 17 amino acids. Per the germline V gene, CDR1 is MGHRA and CDR2 is YSYEKL. The V and J ends lost 0 bases and 2 bases, in that order; junction bases with no gene match: 6. The CDR3 bases are TGCGCCAGCAGCCAAGATGGAGCGGGAGGACCCACAGATACGCAGTATTTT. It translates to CASSQDGAGGPTDTQYF.

This clone was recorded only once. V is TRBV7-6 and J is TRBJ2-7; 7 bases line up with TRBD2. The germline gives CDR1 SGHVS, CDR2 FNYEAQ. Germline trimming cut 2 bases from V and 4 bases from J; bases unmatched to any gene: 11. The CDR3 is made up of 16 amino acids. CDR3 nucleotides: TGTGCCAGCAGCTTATCCTCGGGACTAAGCAGTTACGAGCAGTACTTC. Its translation: CASSLSSGLSSYEQYF.

This clone showed up just once. The genes are TRBV16 and TRBJ2-1, with TRBD2 matching over 8 bases. The length of the CDR3 is 13 residues. The germline gives CDR1 KGHSY, CDR2 FQNENV. Trimming took 0 bases from V and 8 from J; bases not matched to a gene: 0. CDR3 nucleotides: TGTGCCAGCAGCCAATCTAGCGGGGATGAGCAGTTCTTC. Its translation: CASSQSSGDEQFF. The full variable domain, in which reference TRBV16 and TRBJ2-1 provide the parts outside the CDR3, is GEEVAQTPKHLVRGEGQKAKLYCAPIKGHSYVFWYQQVLKNEFKFLISFQNENVFDETGMPKERFSAKCLPNSPCSLEIQATKLEDSAVYFCASSQSSGDEQFFGPGTRLTVL.